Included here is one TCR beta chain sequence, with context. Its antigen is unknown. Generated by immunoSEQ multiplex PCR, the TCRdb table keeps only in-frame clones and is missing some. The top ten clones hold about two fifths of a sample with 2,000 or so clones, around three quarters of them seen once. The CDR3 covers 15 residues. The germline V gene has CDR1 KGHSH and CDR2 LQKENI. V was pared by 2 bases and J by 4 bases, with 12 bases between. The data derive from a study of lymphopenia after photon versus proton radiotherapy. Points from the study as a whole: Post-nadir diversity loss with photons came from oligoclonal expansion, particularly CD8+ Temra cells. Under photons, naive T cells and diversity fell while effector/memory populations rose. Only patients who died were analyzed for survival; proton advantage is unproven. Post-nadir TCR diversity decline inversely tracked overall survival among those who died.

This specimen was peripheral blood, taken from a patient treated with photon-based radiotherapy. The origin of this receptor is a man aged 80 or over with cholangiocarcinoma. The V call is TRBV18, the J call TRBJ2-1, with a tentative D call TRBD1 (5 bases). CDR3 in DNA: TGTGCCAGCTCACCAACTCCCGACAGTTACAATGAGCAGTTCTTC. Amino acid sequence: CASSPTPDSYNEQFF.